This T cell receptor beta chain was recovered during a study of blood T cell repertoires in COVID-19 (dated by TCRdb to the early 2020s). Study-level background: Samples covering the acute and convalescent phases of COVID-19 were provided by collaborators in the United States, Italy and Spain. The prospective study material was composed of cDNA or gDNA derived from T cells, B-cell-depleted T cells, or PBMCs. Subjects who had been exposed to COVID-19, were actively infected with it, or had recovered from it provided the deeply sampled blood TCRbeta repertoires that made up the dataset. The repertoires were released in a freely available public database meant as a resource for research on the immune response to SARS-CoV-2. The samples were drawn from the first 160 participants of the ongoing ImmuneRACE study and from 950 to 1,500 subjects provided by 6 global collaborators. A de-identified subject ID, COVID-19 status, age in years and sex were almost always included in the sample metadata. Where available, HLA class I and class II types were obtained from metadata supplied by the sample provider rather than from assay-based typing.

TCRbeta CDR3 regions were amplified from genomic DNA using the immunoSEQ Assay, a bias-controlled multiplex PCR. As for the original processing: Nucleated cell counts per sample were estimated from amplification of reference gene primers within the assay. To quantify the absolute abundance of each unique TCRbeta CDR3 rearrangement, sequence reads were collapsed and filtered. For each sample, productive Simpson clonality was calculated as the square root of Simpson's diversity index across productive rearrangements. TCRdb carries this immuneACCESS record with in-frame sequences only. Its versions omit some clonotypes, under half of them owing to an unresolved V gene in the studies checked, with the rest unexplained. V, J and clone size reflect that table, while D and trimming were determined from the DNA. The sample table records around 370,000 clones; around nine tenths of these occur just once. The ten largest account for around 7.9% of the sample.

Taken from the germline V gene, the CDR1 and CDR2 loops are ENHRY and SYGVKD. The CDR3, cysteine through phenylalanine, is 15 amino acids long. The kept DNA is CDR3 alone, 45 bases in frame from the first base. V is pruned by 3 bases and J by 6 bases, leaving 9 bases of the junction without a gene match. Note on this clone: Its antigen has not been determined. Base qualities are not recorded, but no much larger clone differs from it by a single base.

At one collaborating source in Seattle, patients were enrolled during active infection and were followed longitudinally through the course of disease. Each collaborating institution followed its own protocols to collect whole blood in K2EDTA tubes. Collaborator samples were shipped for TCRbeta analysis as frozen whole blood, isolated PBMCs, or DNA extracted from either sample type. Results and caveats for the whole study, not just this receptor: How much clinical and demographic metadata was included differed by source and by participant, and the metadata was provided uncurated.

Sequencing was carried out using peripheral blood. The V gene is TRBV10-3 and the J gene is TRBJ1-1; TRBD1 matches 8 bases in the middle. This TCR was sampled from a woman between 65 and 79 years old with COVID-19, enrolled during active disease. The CDR3 amino acid sequence is: CAISDTGGRQPEAFF. The nucleotide sequence is TGTGCCATCAGTGACACAGGGGGTAGGCAGCCTGAAGCTTTCTTT.